The 21 T cell receptor beta chains below were found in one sample sequenced in a study of T cell repertoires in cytomegalovirus infection. These receptors' antigens are unknown. TCRdb passed the reads through MiXCR, listing each CDR3 protein once. The data hold some 940,000 distinct CDR3 sequences, with around 32% observed a single time. Sequencing used cultured CD8+ T cells from PBMCs, obtained from culture after CMV antigen stimulation. The receptor source for this set is a human donor in good health (CMV status not recorded). Some clones in this sample may be carry-over from other donors' samples.

This chain links TRBV12-3 or TRBV12-4 with TRBJ1-1; D unresolved. The V end was cut by 0 bases, the J end by 10 bases, with 9 bases between. CDR3 length equals 12 residues. CDR3 nucleotides: TGTGCCAGCAGTTTAGCGCAAGGGAGAGCTTTCTTT. It encodes CASSLAQGRAFF.

This chain uses TRBV19 with TRBJ1-2; 7 nucleotides line up with TRBD1. Looked up from germline, CDR1 is LNHDA and CDR2 is SQIVND (reference sequence). The J segment lost 4 bases and the V segment lost 1 base, leaving 6 bases of the junction unmatched. The CDR3 consists of 15 residues. CDR3 in amino acids: CASSIAADRIYGYTF. As DNA, the CDR3 is TGTGCCAGTAGTATAGCCGCGGACAGGATCTATGGCTACACCTTC.

The chain employs TRBV12-3 or TRBV12-4 and TRBJ2-5; 7 nucleotides align to TRBD2. The CDR3 has 17 residues. The J segment lost 1 base and the V segment lost 3 bases, leaving 11 bases of the junction unmatched. The CDR3 DNA is TGTGCCAGCAGTTTTACCCCCGGGCTAGCGGTCCAAGAGACCCAGTACTTC. It encodes CASSFTPGLAVQETQYF.

Only one count was recorded for this clonotype. The chain couples TRBV29-1 to TRBJ2-7, with a weak D call TRBD1 (5 bases). The CDR3 spans 12 residues. Germline values: CDR1 SQVTM, CDR2 ANQGSEA. The V end was cut by 7 bases, the J end by 1 base, with 11 bases between. CDR3 protein: CSALQGSYEQYF. The CDR3, as DNA: TGCAGCGCCCTCCAGGGTTCCTACGAGCAGTACTTC.

This clonotype was seen ten or more times. This chain connects TRBV7-2 to TRBJ2-5; 8 bases line up with TRBD2. From germline, CDR1 is SGHTA and CDR2 FQGNSA. CDR3 length: 14 residues. The V gene end was trimmed by 1 base and the J gene end by 5 bases; junction bases not matched to a gene: 3. This chain's CDR3 is CASSLGTSMETQYF. CDR3 bases: TGTGCCAGCAGCTTAGGGACTAGCATGGAGACCCAGTACTTC.

The genes are TRBV2 and TRBJ2-2; a possible D gene is TRBD1 (5 bases). With 4 bases removed from V and 3 bases from J, the gap between germline ends came to 9 bases. The germline V gene encodes CDR1 SNHLY and CDR2 FYNNEI. The CDR3 is made up of 14 amino acids. The CDR3 region is CASSVFRDTGELFF. The CDR3 DNA reads as TGTGCCAGCAGTGTTTTCAGGGACACCGGGGAGCTGTTTTTT.

The table lists this clonotype with a few counts. The chain is built from TRBV5-4 and TRBJ2-2; TRBD1 might be the D (6 bases). Germline assignment: CDR1 SGHNT and CDR2 YYREEE (reference sequence). The CDR3 length is 15 residues. V lost 0 bases and J lost 6, with 12 bases in between. The CDR3 coding sequence is TGTGCCAGCAGCTTGGACAGGGCCGCGTCCGGGGAGCTGTTTTTT. Translation: CASSLDRAASGELFF.

Note on this clonotype: This may arise from a read error, as a much more abundant clone is one base away. The chain is built from TRBV10-3 and TRBJ1-2, with D perhaps matching TRBD1 (5 bases). Germline V gives CDR1 ENHRY, CDR2 SYGVKD. The CDR3 totals 17 residues. In DNA form, the CDR3 reads TGTGCCTTCAGTGAGTCCGGCAGGGCTAGGATTAACTATGGCTACACCTTC. Residues: CAFSESGRARINYGYTF.

This clonotype was observed a few times. J is TRBJ2-1 and V is TRBV19; D ambiguous. This CDR3 contains 14 residues. Trimming shortened V by 3 bases and J by 0 bases, and 6 bases separated the two germline ends. The germline V gene encodes CDR1 LNHDA and CDR2 SQIVND (reference sequence). This chain's CDR3 is CASSIYISYNEQFF. DNA of the CDR3: TGTGCCAGTAGTATCTACATCTCCTACAATGAGCAGTTCTTC.

This clonotype has just a few counts. This chain connects TRBV12-3 or TRBV12-4 to TRBJ1-3; no reliable D call. V lost 7 bases to trimming and J lost 0 bases, with 13 bases between them. CDR3 length: 15 residues. The chain's CDR3 is CASNGRRGSGNTIYF. CDR3 sequence (DNA): TGTGCCAGCAATGGAAGACGGGGCTCTGGAAACACCATATATTTT.

The sample holds a few counts of this clonotype. The chain couples TRBV24-1 to TRBJ2-3, with 12 bases that match TRBD2. The germline V gene encodes CDR1 KGHDR and CDR2 SFDVKD. The J segment lost 2 bases and the V segment lost 5 bases, leaving 7 bases of the junction unmatched. The CDR3 is made up of 17 amino acids. CDR3 in amino acids: CATSVTSGGQVTDTQYF. DNA for the CDR3: TGTGCCACCAGTGTCACTAGCGGGGGGCAAGTCACAGATACGCAGTATTTT.

For this clonotype: A read error may explain this, as a much larger clone is one base away. The CDR3 DNA reads TGTGTTCCGGGACAGATGAGCACTGAAGCTTTCTTT. Protein sequence: CVPGQMSTEAFF. The chain uses TRBV5-4 and TRBJ1-1, with 7 bases fitting TRBD1. Per germline, CDR1 SGHNT and CDR2 YYREEE (reference sequence). The CDR3 extends over 12 amino acids.

The V gene is TRBV27, the J gene TRBJ2-5, with 7 bases fitting TRBD1. Germline V gives CDR1 MNHEY, CDR2 SMNVEV (reference sequence). The CDR3 spans 15 residues. After removal of 5 bases from V and 2 bases from J, the junction contained 8 bases not matched to a gene. CDR3 residues: CASSPEGQRQETQYF. CDR3 nucleotide sequence: TGTGCCAGCAGTCCCGAGGGACAGCGGCAAGAGACCCAGTACTTC.

This clonotype turned up a few times. The chain recombines TRBV19 with TRBJ2-6; tentatively, D is TRBD2 (5 bases). The CDR3 extends over 16 amino acids. Germline CDR1 reads LNHDA; CDR2 reads SQIVND (reference sequence). V lost 7 bases to trimming and J lost 0 bases, with 13 bases between them. CDR3 nucleotide sequence: TGTGCCAGTATCTTCAAAGGGAGCTCTGGGGCCAACGTCCTGACTTTC. Translated, it gives CASIFKGSSGANVLTF.

This chain links TRBV12-3 or TRBV12-4 with TRBJ2-3, with no clear D. The V end was cut by 5 bases, the J end by 0 bases, with 9 bases between. CDR3 length: 14 amino acids. In nucleotides, the CDR3 is TGTGCCAGCAGTCAGCCCTATAGCACAGATACGCAGTATTTT. Translating it yields CASSQPYSTDTQYF.

J is TRBJ1-3 and V is TRBV7-8; D is ambiguous. V was pared by 6 bases and J by 4 bases, with 16 bases between. CDR3 length: 15 amino acids. Germline CDR1 is SGHVS and CDR2 is FQNEAQ. CDR3 residues: CASSYGASLGNTIYF. DNA of the CDR3: TGTGCCAGCAGTTACGGTGCCAGCCTAGGAAACACCATATATTTT.

The chain couples TRBV12-3 or TRBV12-4 to TRBJ1-1; D not certain. The CDR3 spans 13 residues. Trimming removed 5 bases at V and 5 bases at J, with 12 bases between. Here the CDR3 DNA reads TGTGCCAGCAGTCCGGAGCCGGGGACTGAAGCTTTCTTT. Residues: CASSPEPGTEAFF.

The chain carries TRBV20-1 and TRBJ2-4; D gene uncertain. V was clipped by 5 bases and J by 0 bases, with 14 bases between them. The length of the CDR3 is 15 residues. Germline lookup yields CDR1 DFQATT and CDR2 SNEGSKA (reference sequence). In DNA, the CDR3 is TGCAGTGCTTTTTTCTCCAAGGTAGCCAAAAACATTCAGTACTTC. It translates to CSAFFSKVAKNIQYF.

V is TRBV6-2 or TRBV6-3 and J is TRBJ1-2, with TRBD1 matching over 7 bases. V trimming: 0 bases; J trimming: 3 bases; junction bases outside the gene matches: 16. From germline, CDR1 is MNHEY and CDR2 SVGEGT. CDR3 length: 19 amino acids. The CDR3 DNA reads as TGTGCCAGCAGTTACTCGAAACCGGGACAGCGTTCCCTTGACTATGGCTACACCTTC. This gives the protein CASSYSKPGQRSLDYGYTF.

This chain links TRBV7-3 with TRBJ2-1; 10 bases line up with TRBD1. Germline CDR1 reads SGHTA; CDR2 reads FQGTGA. Trimming cost V 6 bases and J 8 bases; bases outside gene matches: 10. This CDR3 has 15 amino acids. CDR3 protein: CASSYRDRGQDEQFF. CDR3 nucleotides: TGTGCCAGCAGTTACCGGGACAGGGGACAGGATGAGCAGTTCTTC.

The rearrangement joins TRBV7-8 to TRBJ2-6; D is unclear. The CDR3 is 17 residues long. Looked up from germline, CDR1 is SGHVS and CDR2 is FQNEAQ. V was trimmed by 2 bases and J by 3 bases, leaving 14 bases between them. The DNA for the CDR3 is TGTGCCAGCAGCTTAAGGGTCTCGGGTGATGGGGCCAACGTCCTGACTTTC. This gives the protein CASSLRVSGDGANVLTF.